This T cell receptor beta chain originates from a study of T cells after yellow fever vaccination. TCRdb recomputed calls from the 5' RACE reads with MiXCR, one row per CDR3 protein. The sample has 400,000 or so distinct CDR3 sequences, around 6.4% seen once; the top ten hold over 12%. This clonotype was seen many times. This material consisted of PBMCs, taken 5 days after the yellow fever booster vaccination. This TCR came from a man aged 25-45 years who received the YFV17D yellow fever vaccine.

CDR3 loop: CASSPGPGEQFF. The CDR3 region has the DNA TGTGCCAGCAGCCCGGGGCCTGGTGAGCAGTTCTTC. The chain has TRBV7-9 and TRBJ2-1, with D possibly called TRBD1 or TRBD2 (5 bases each). Germline values: CDR1 SEHNR, CDR2 FQNEAQ (reference sequence). CDR3 length: 12 amino acids. V gave up 5 bases and J gave up 9 bases, with 11 bases separating them. Together with reference TRBV7-9 and TRBJ2-1, the CDR3 gives the full variable domain: DTGVSQNPRHKITKRGQNVTFRCDPISEHNRLYWYRQTLGQGPEFLTYFQNEAQLEKSRLLSDRFSAERPKGSFSTLEIQRTEQGDSAMYLCASSPGPGEQFFGPGTRLTVL.